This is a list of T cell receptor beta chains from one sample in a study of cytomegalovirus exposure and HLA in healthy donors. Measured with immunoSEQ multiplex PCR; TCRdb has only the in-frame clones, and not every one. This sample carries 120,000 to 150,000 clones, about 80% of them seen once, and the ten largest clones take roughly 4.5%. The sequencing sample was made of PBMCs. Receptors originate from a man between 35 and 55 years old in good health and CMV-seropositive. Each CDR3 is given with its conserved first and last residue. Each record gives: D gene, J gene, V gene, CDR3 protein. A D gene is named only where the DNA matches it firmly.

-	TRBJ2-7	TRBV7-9	CASSLAQAASYEQYF
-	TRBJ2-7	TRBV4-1	CASSQHGQLGEQYF
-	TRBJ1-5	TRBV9	CASSVERWRQPQHF
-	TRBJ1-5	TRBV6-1	CASSITGLDQPQHF
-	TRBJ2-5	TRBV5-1	CASSPITGSPETQYF
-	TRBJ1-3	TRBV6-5	CASSSGNSDSGNTIYF
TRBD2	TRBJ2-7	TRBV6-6	CASSYESSGGYEQYF
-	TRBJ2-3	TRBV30	CAWSRGGDTQYF
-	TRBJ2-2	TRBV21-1	CASSARDRGESGELFF
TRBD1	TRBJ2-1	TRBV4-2	CASSPLGDRLYNEQFF
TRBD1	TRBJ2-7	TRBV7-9	CASSPISRTGPVSYEQYF
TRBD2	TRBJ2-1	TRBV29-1	CSVAGTSGRAYYNEQFF
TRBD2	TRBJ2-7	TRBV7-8	CASSLVAGLASSEQYF
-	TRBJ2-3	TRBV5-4	CASSLWGGTPEQYF
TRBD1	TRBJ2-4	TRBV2	CASSEWTGVAKNIQYF
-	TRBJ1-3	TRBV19	CASSVLTNENTIYF
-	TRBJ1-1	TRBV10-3	CAISESSGGGATEAFF
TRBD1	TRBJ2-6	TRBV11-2	CASSLNDRVSSGANVLTF
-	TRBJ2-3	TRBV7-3	CASSLYPQAGSTDTQYF
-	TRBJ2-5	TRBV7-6	CASSLERGSSYYF
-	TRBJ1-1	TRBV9	CASSVTSMNTEAFF
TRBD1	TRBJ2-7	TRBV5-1	CASSQTGGFSYEQYF